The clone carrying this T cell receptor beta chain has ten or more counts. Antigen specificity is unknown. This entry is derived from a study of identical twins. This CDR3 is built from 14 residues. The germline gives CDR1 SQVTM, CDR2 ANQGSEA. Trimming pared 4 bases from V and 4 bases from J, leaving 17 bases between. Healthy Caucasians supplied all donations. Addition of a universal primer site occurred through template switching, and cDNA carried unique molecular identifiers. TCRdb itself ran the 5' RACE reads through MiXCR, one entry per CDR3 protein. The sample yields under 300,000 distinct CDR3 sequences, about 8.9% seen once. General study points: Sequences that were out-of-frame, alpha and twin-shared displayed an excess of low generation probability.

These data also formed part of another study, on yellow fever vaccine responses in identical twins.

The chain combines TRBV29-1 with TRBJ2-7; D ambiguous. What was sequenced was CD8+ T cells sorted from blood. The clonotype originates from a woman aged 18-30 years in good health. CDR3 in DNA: TGCAGCGTTGTAATAAGGACGGGCGATTACGAGCAGTACTTC. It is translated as CSVVIRTGDYEQYF.